The T cell receptor (beta chain) under discussion was sequenced for a study of cytomegalovirus exposure and HLA in healthy donors (dated by TCRdb to 2016 to 2017). The study in broad terms: According to a later analysis, the approximately 120 validation repertoires were produced on the same platform as the roughly 700 repertoires of the first cohort. The study was designed to test whether signatures of past pathogen exposure could be identified by cataloging public T cell receptors. Along with the approximately 700-subject first cohort, a separate validation cohort of over a hundred different subjects was used. To predict cytomegalovirus infection status, the study combined high-throughput TCR immunosequencing, statistical association of individual TCRs with disease status, and machine learning. Study-level results and caveats: Cytomegalovirus status was reported to be diagnosed by the classifier with high specificity and sensitivity in both the original and validation cohorts. A later analysis found that TCRs clustered in the first cohort also tended to co-occur in the 120 validation repertoires, with roughly 95% of cluster scores above 0. The authors suggested that the approach could potentially be generalized to other disease states and immunological phenotypes. In the study, approximately 160 TCR beta chains were listed as associated with cytomegalovirus. A few of the identified cytomegalovirus-associated TCR beta chains were confirmed in vitro to be specific for cytomegalovirus antigens. The validation cohort had no HLA typing available for a later analysis, so co-occurrence within that cohort was assessed over all 130 or so repertoires. Most TCR sequences were seen in very few donors, while some public TCRs were found in many individuals.

The receptor library was made with the immunoSEQ multiplex PCR assay. On the authors' methods: A statistical classification framework was built for diagnosing cytomegalovirus status from the catalog of TCR beta chain sequences. Drawn from immuneACCESS, this table holds only the in-frame rearrangements with V and J called that TCRdb kept. Clones are partly lost; checked studies trace under half to an unresolved V gene and leave the rest unexplained. D and trimming were read from the DNA, whereas the V and J calls and clone size are those reported in that table. Present in this sample are under 250,000 clones, about 83% of which were seen just once. The top ten hold 2.6% of the sample. CDR1 is given as MDHEN and CDR2 as SYDVKM, both from the germline V gene. From the cysteine through the phenylalanine, the CDR3 covers 15 amino acids. Only the CDR3 region is kept as DNA, spanning 45 bases read in frame from base 1. V gives up 5 bases and J gives up 4 bases, and the segment between their germline ends measures 17 bases.

Regarding this clone: Its antigen is unknown. The record has no base qualities; no much larger clone is one base away.

Separate from the roughly 660-subject first cohort, the validation cohort of around 130 subjects was the group to which the donors belonged. Sequenced input: PBMCs. This clonotype was obtained from a man aged 18 to 29 in good health and CMV-seronegative. The chain employs TRBV28 and TRBJ2-5; matching of 5 bases hints at TRBD2 as the D gene. The nucleotide sequence is given as TGTGCCAGCAGTCCAATCTCTGCGGGTATAGAGACCCAGTACTTC. The encoded protein is CASSPISAGIETQYF.